What follows are 11 T cell receptor beta chains derived from one specimen sequenced in a study of blood T cell repertoires in COVID-19 (dated by TCRdb to 2019 to 2021). Library preparation was by the immunoSEQ multiplex PCR assay. TCRdb mirrors the immuneACCESS table, restricted to in-frame sequences. Some clones are absent from its copies; in checked studies, under half trace to an unresolved V gene, and the reason for the others is unknown. The sample table holds a few hundred thousand clones, of which approximately 86% were seen once. The ten largest clones add up to 2.5% to 3.5% of the sample. The specimen sequenced was peripheral blood. These receptor sequences come from a woman younger than 30 with acute or convalescent COVID-19.

The V and J genes are TRBV19 and TRBJ1-2, with TRBD1 matching over 7 bases. The germline CDR1 and CDR2 sequences are LNHDA and SQIVND (reference sequence). The length of the CDR3 is 15 residues. Trimming removed 5 bases from V and 4 bases from J; junction bases left unmatched: 10. In DNA form, the CDR3 reads TGTGCCAGTAGTGTTTCCGGGACAGCCAGCTATGGCTACACCTTC. This translates into CASSVSGTASYGYTF.

The rearrangement joins TRBV4-3 to TRBJ2-7, with 7 nucleotides matching TRBD2. J gave up 2 bases and V 0 bases, and 4 bases lay outside the gene matches. The CDR3 loop spans 15 amino acids. From germline, CDR1 is LGHNA and CDR2 YSLEER. The CDR3 loop reads CASSQDHRGAYEQYF. CDR3 DNA sequence: TGCGCCAGCAGCCAAGATCACCGGGGGGCCTACGAGCAGTACTTC.

The chain has TRBV7-2 and TRBJ1-5, with TRBD1 as a possible D gene (6 bases). Per the germline V gene, CDR1 is SGHTA and CDR2 is FQGNSA. CDR3 length equals 14 residues. Trimming pared 1 base from V and 6 bases from J, leaving 10 bases between. The DNA of the CDR3 is TGTGCCAGCAGCTTAGAAAGGGGGACTCAGCCCCAGCATTTT. It codes for CASSLERGTQPQHF.

The chain joins TRBV10-1 to TRBJ2-5, with D possibly TRBD1 on 5 matching bases. With 3 bases removed from V and 2 bases from J, the gap between germline ends came to 10 bases. The CDR3 is 14 residues long. Germline V CDR1 and CDR2: WNHNN, SYGVQD (reference sequence). CDR3 protein: CASSDRATQETQYF. CDR3 nucleotides: TGCGCCAGCAGTGACAGGGCCACTCAAGAGACCCAGTACTTC.

A few counts support this clone. This chain links TRBV14 with TRBJ2-1; the D gene is possibly TRBD2 (6 bases). The length of the CDR3 is 13 residues. V lost 0 bases to trimming and J lost 13 bases, with 13 bases between them. Germline V gene sequence: CDR1 SGHDN, CDR2 FVKESK. CDR3: CASSQDWAGTQFF. DNA of the CDR3: TGTGCCAGCAGCCAAGATTGGGCGGGGACTCAGTTCTTC.

This chain links TRBV5-1 with TRBJ2-7; 9 bases are a match to TRBD1. In germline, CDR1 is SGHRS, CDR2 YFSETQ. Trimming cost V 4 bases and J 4 bases; bases outside gene matches: 3. There are 13 residues in the CDR3. The DNA of the CDR3 is TGCGCCAGCAGCCACGGGACAGGGTACGAGCAGTACTTC. This gives the protein CASSHGTGYEQYF.

The chain recombines TRBV3-1 (or the pseudogene TRBV3-2) with TRBJ2-3, with D perhaps TRBD2 (7 bases). Trimming left V 11 bases short and J 1 base short, with 25 bases between. The CDR3 has 17 residues. Germline-derived CDR1 and CDR2 are LGHDT and YNNKEL (reference sequence). CDR3 amino acids: CASWPGGEVFCTDTQYF. The CDR3 nucleotides are TGTGCCTCTTGGCCGGGGGGCGAGGTTTTTTGCACAGATACGCAGTATTTT.

The V call is TRBV6-1, the J call TRBJ1-5; D might be TRBD1 (6 bases). The CDR3 consists of 18 residues. The germline CDR1 and CDR2 sequences are MNHNS and SASEGT. V was shortened by 9 bases and J by 0 bases, with 24 bases between the two germline ends. The CDR3 coding sequence is TGTGCCAGTAGAGAAGTCCGGGTCGGACAGCCTAGCAATCAGCCCCAGCATTTT. It encodes CASREVRVGQPSNQPQHF.

This chain uses TRBV18 with TRBJ2-5; TRBD2 matches 13 bases. CDR1 KGHSH and CDR2 LQKENI come from the germline V gene. The CDR3 covers 21 residues. Trimming took 2 bases from V and 4 from J; bases not matched to a gene: 19. DNA for the CDR3: TGTGCCAGCTCACCAAGAGATAATATCGGACTAGCGGGAGTGATGAGAGAGACCCAGTACTTC. Protein: CASSPRDNIGLAGVMRETQYF.

V is TRBV7-8 and J is TRBJ2-1; D gene uncertain. This CDR3 comprises 15 residues. The germline CDR1 and CDR2 sequences are SGHVS and FQNEAQ. V was pared by 4 bases and J by 2 bases, with 12 bases between. The CDR3 DNA reads TGTGCCAGCAGCTATATGGTTACTACCTACAATGAGCAGTTCTTC. It translates to CASSYMVTTYNEQFF. Variable domain in full (rest from reference TRBV7-8 and TRBJ2-1): GAGVSQSPRYKVAKRGQDVALRCDPISGHVSLFWYQQALGQGPEFLTYFQNEAQLDKSGLPSDRFFAERPEGSVSTLKIQRTQQEDSAVYLCASSYMVTTYNEQFFGPGTRLTVL.

J is TRBJ1-2 and V is TRBV5-6, with TRBD1 identical over 7 bases. Trimming cost V 4 bases and J 7 bases; bases outside gene matches: 4. This CDR3 region has 12 residues. Germline V gene lookup returns CDR1 SGHDT and CDR2 YYEEEE. CDR3 in amino acids: CASSGQEGGYTF. Here the CDR3 DNA reads TGTGCCAGCAGCGGACAGGAGGGTGGCTACACCTTC. The entire variable domain, with the rest obtained from reference TRBV5-6 and TRBJ1-2, is as follows: DAGVTQSPTHLIKTRGQQVTLRCSPKSGHDTVSWYQQALGQGPQFIFQYYEEEERQRGNFPDRFSGHQFPNYSSELNVNALLLGDSALYLCASSGQEGGYTFGSGTRLTVV.